A single sample is the source of the 2 T cell receptor beta chains below, sequenced in a study. One entry per CDR3 protein results from TCRdb running MiXCR on the 5' RACE reads. The sample has around 10,000 distinct CDR3 sequences; under 35% are singletons. Tregs were sorted as CD4+CD25+CD127-/low cells. The sequenced material came from Tregs sorted from a lymph node. Receptors were obtained from a female donor with breast cancer.

This clonotype was detected ten times or more. This chain links TRBV14 with TRBJ2-5; tentatively, D is TRBD1 (5 bases). The CDR3 runs 15 residues. Germline loops: CDR1 SGHDN, CDR2 FVKESK. V shed 1 base and J shed 1 base, with 10 bases lying between them. The CDR3 sequence: CASSQGWTSQETQYF. CDR3 in DNA: TGTGCCAGCAGCCAAGGGTGGACATCCCAAGAGACCCAGTACTTC.

At least ten counts were recorded for this clonotype. This chain joins TRBV5-1 and TRBJ1-1; D is uncertain. This CDR3 has 17 amino acids. V dropped 3 bases and J dropped 4 bases, with 22 bases sitting between them. The germline V gene has CDR1 SGHRS and CDR2 YFSETQ. CDR3 in amino acids: CASSSKVGFVEGTEAFF. Here the CDR3 DNA reads TGCGCCAGCAGCTCTAAGGTGGGCTTTGTCGAGGGCACTGAAGCTTTCTTT. The full variable domain, in which reference TRBV5-1 and TRBJ1-1 provide the parts outside the CDR3, is KAGVTQTPRYLIKTRGQQVTLSCSPISGHRSVSWYQQTPGQGLQFLFEYFSETQRNKGNFPGRFSGRQFSNSRSEMNVSTLELGDSALYLCASSSKVGFVEGTEAFFGQGTRLTVV.